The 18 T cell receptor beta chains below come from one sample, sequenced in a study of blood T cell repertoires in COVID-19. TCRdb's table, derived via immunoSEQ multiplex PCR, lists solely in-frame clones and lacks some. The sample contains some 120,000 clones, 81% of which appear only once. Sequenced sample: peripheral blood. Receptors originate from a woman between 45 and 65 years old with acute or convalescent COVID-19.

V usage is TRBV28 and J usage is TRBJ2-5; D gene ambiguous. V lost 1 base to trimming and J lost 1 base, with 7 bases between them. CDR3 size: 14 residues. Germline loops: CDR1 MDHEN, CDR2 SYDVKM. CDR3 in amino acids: CASSLFSAQETQYF. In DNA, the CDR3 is TGTGCCAGCAGTTTATTCAGTGCCCAAGAGACCCAGTACTTC.

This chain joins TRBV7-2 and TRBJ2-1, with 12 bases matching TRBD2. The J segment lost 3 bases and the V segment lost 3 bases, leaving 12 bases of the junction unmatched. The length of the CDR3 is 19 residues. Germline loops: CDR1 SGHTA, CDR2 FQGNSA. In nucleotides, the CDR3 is TGTGCCAGCAGCTTCCCGGGACTAGCGGGTGCCGTAGTCTACAATGAGCAGTTCTTC. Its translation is CASSFPGLAGAVVYNEQFF.

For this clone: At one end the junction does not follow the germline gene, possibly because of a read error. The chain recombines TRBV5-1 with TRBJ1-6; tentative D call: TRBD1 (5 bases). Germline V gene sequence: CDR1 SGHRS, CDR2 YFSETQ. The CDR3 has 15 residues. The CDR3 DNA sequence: TGCGCCAGCAGCAACGGCGGGGCGGGGAATTCGCCCCTCCACTTT. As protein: CASSNGGAGNSPLHF.

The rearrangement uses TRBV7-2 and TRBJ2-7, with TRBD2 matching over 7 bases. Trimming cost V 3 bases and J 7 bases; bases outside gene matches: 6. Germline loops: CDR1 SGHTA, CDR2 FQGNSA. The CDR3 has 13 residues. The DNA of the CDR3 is TGTGCCAGCAGCTTGGGGCGGGAGAGAGAGCAGTACTTC. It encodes CASSLGREREQYF.

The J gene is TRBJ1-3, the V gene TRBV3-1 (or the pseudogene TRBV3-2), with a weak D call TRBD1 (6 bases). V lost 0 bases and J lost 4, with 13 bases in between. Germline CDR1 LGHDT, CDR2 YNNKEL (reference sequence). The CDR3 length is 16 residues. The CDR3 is CASSQDLPGVGNTIYF. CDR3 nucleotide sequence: TGTGCCAGCAGCCAAGATCTGCCAGGGGTAGGAAACACCATATATTTT.

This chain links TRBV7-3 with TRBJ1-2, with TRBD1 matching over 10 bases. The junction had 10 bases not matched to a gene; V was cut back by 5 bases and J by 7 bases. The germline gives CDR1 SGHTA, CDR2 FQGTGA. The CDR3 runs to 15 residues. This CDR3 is CASSPTGGEVAGYTF. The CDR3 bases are TGTGCCAGCAGCCCGACAGGGGGCGAGGTTGCTGGCTACACCTTC.

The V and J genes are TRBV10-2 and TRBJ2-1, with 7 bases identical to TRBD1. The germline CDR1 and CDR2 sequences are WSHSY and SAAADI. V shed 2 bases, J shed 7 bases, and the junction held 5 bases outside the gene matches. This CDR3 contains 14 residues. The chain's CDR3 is CASSELGGWNEQFF. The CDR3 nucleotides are TGCGCCAGCAGTGAGCTAGGGGGCTGGAATGAGCAGTTCTTC.

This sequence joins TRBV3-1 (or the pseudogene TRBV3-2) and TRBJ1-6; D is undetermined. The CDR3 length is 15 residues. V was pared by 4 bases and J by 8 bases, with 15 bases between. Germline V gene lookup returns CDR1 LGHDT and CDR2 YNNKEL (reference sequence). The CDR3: CASSPLAGDHSPLHF. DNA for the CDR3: TGTGCCAGCAGCCCCCTCGCGGGAGACCATTCACCCCTCCACTTT.

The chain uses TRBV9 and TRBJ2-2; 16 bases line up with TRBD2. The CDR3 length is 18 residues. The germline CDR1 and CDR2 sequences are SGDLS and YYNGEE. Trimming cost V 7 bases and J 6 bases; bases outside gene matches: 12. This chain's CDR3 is CASSRGLAGGTLPGELFF. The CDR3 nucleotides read TGTGCCAGCTCCCGGGGACTAGCGGGGGGGACATTGCCCGGGGAGCTGTTTTTT. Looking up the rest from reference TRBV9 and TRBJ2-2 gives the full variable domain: DSGVTQTPKHLITATGQRVTLRCSPRSGDLSVYWYQQSLDQGLQFLIQYYNGEERAKGNILERFSAQQFPDLHSELNLSSLELGDSALYFCASSRGLAGGTLPGELFFGEGSRLTVL.

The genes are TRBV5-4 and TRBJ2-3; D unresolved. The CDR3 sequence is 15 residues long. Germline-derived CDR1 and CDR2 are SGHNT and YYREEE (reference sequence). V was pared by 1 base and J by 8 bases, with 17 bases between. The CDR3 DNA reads TGTGCCAGCAGCTTGCTAGAATCCACAAGCTTTACGCAGTATTTT. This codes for CASSLLESTSFTQYF.

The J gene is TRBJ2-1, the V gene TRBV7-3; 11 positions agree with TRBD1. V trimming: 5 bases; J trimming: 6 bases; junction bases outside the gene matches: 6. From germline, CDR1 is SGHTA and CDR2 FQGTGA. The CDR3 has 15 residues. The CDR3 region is CASSQTGTGGNEQFF. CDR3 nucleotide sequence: TGTGCCAGCAGCCAAACTGGGACAGGGGGCAATGAGCAGTTCTTC.

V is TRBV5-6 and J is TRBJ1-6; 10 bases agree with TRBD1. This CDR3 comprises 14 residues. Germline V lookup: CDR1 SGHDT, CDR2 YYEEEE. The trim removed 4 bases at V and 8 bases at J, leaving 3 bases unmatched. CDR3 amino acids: CASSPGQGDSPLHF. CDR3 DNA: TGTGCCAGCAGCCCCGGACAGGGGGATTCACCCCTCCACTTT.

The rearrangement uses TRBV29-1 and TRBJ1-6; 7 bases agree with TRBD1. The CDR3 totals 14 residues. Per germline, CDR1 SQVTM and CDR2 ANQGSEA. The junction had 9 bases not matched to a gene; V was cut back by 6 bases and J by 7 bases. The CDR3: CSVRSGTENSPLHF. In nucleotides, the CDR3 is TGCAGCGTGAGATCCGGGACAGAGAATTCACCCCTCCACTTT.

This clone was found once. This chain's CDR3 is CASSPPRPGEQFF. The CDR3 region has the DNA TGTGCCAGCAGCCCTCCCCGCCCCGGGGAGCAGTTCTTC. This rearrangement joins TRBV9 to TRBJ2-1; D is unresolved. This CDR3 comprises 13 residues. In germline, CDR1 is SGDLS, CDR2 YYNGEE. Trimming pared 4 bases from V and 10 bases from J, leaving 15 bases between. The full variable domain, rest sourced from reference TRBV9 and TRBJ2-1, is DSGVTQTPKHLITATGQRVTLRCSPRSGDLSVYWYQQSLDQGLQFLIQYYNGEERAKGNILERFSAQQFPDLHSELNLSSLELGDSALYFCASSPPRPGEQFFGPGTRLTVL.

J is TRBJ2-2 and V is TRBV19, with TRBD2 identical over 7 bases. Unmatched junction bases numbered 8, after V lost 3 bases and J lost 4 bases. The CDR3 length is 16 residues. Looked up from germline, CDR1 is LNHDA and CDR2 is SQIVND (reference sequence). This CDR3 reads CASSMGGVSPTGELFF. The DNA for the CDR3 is TGTGCCAGTAGTATGGGGGGGGTTTCGCCCACCGGGGAGCTGTTTTTT.

CDR3: CASSSPTGNTEAFF. For the CDR3, the DNA is TGTGCCAGCAGTAGCCCAACAGGGAACACTGAAGCTTTCTTT. The rearrangement links TRBV6-5 to TRBJ1-1; possibly TRBD1 for D (5 bases). The CDR3 covers 14 residues. Germline-derived CDR1 and CDR2 are MNHEY and SVGAGI. V lost 5 bases, J lost 1 base, and 11 bases lay in between.

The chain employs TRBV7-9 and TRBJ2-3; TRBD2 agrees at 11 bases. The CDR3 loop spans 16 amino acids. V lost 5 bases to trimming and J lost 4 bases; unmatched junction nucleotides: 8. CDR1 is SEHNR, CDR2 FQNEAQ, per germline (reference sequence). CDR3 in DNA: TGTGCCAGCAGCCCGGTAGCGGGAGGGCCCCCAGATACGCAGTATTTT. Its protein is CASSPVAGGPPDTQYF.

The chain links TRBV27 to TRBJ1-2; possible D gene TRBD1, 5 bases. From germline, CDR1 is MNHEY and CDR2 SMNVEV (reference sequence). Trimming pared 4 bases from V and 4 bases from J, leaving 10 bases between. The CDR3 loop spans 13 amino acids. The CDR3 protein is CASSSDTSYGYTF. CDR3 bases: TGTGCCAGCAGTTCGGACACGTCCTATGGCTACACCTTC.